The T cell receptor (beta chain) described here comes from a study of OX40 agonist ivuxolimab in advanced cancers. Study-level background: Previous treatment with anti-PD-1, anti-PD-L1 or anti-CTLA-4 therapy was allowed; 30% to 50% had received some.

Sample share makes this clone medium-sized. Its specificity is unknown. This table comes from immunoSEQ multiplex PCR, and its TCRdb copy is limited to in-frame clones, with some not included. The table includes about 54,000 clones, 70% to 90% detected once. Study-level results: Expanded clones were, on average, more numerous among CD8+ T cells than CD4+.

Germline V gives CDR1 MNHEY, CDR2 SVGAGI. The ends were cut back, 5 bases at V and 0 bases at J, with 13 bases in the middle. This CDR3 has 15 amino acids. This receptor was identified in an adult with an advanced solid tumor such as melanoma, head and neck, liver or kidney cancer. The sample here was CD4+ or CD8+ T cells sorted from blood, taken in a trial of the OX40 agonist ivuxolimab. This chain links TRBV6-5 with TRBJ1-2; D possibly corresponds to TRBD1 (5 bases). CDR3 region: CASSNPTDTNYGYTF. The CDR3 nucleotides read TGTGCCAGCAGTAACCCGACAGATACTAACTATGGCTACACCTTC.